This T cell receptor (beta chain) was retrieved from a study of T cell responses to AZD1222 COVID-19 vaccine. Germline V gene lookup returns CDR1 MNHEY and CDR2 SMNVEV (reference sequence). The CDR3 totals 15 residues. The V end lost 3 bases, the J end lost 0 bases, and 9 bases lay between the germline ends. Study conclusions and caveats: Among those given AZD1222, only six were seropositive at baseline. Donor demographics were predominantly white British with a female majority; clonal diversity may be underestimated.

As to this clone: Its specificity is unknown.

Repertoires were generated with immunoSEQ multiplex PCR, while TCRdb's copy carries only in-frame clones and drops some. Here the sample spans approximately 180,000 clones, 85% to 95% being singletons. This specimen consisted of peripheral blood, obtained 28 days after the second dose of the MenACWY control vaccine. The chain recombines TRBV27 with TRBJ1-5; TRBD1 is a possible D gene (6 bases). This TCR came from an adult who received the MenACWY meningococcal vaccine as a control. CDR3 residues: CASSLNRDSNQPQHF. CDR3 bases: TGTGCCAGCAGTTTGAACAGGGATAGCAATCAGCCCCAGCATTTT.